A single sample is the source of the 20 T cell receptor beta chains below, sequenced in a study of T-cell memory formation after mild COVID-19. TCRdb fed the 5' RACE reads into MiXCR, producing one record per CDR3 protein. Of 300,000 to 350,000 distinct CDR3 sequences detected, about 13% appear once; the ten largest clones hold 20% to 25%. The sequenced material came from PBMCs or a T cell subset sorted from them (not recorded which). The receptors were gathered from a man between 18 and 29 years old who had mild COVID-19 (a few samples of this study predate the infection). Cell type and time point are not known.

V and J are TRBV4-1 and TRBJ1-5, with D maybe TRBD1 (6 bases). Germline V gene data show CDR1 as MGHRA and CDR2 as YSYEKL. This CDR3 is built from 16 residues. V was cut by 3 bases and J by 3 bases, with 15 bases left in between. The chain's CDR3 is CASSHALGGDNQPQHF. DNA for the CDR3: TGCGCCAGCAGCCACGCCCTCGGGGGCGACAATCAGCCCCAGCATTTT.

The chain has TRBV20-1 and TRBJ2-1; the D is unclear. Trimming removed 5 bases from V and 5 bases from J, with 13 bases in between. Germline CDR1 reads DFQATT; CDR2 reads SNEGSKA (reference sequence). The CDR3 sequence is 13 residues long. The CDR3 DNA sequence: TGCAGTGCTCTGTTACAAGATAACAATGAGCAGTTCTTC. Encoded protein: CSALLQDNNEQFF.

The chain links TRBV20-1 to TRBJ1-2, with D possibly matching TRBD1 (6 bases). The CDR3 has 11 residues. Trimming left V 7 bases short and J 2 bases short, with 8 bases between. Germline-derived CDR1 and CDR2 are DFQATT and SNEGSKA (reference sequence). The CDR3 reads CSGGGNYGYTF. The CDR3 bases are TGCAGTGGAGGGGGAAACTATGGCTACACCTTC.

The V gene is TRBV2, the J gene TRBJ2-5; D gene uncertain. Germline assignment: CDR1 SNHLY and CDR2 FYNNEI. The CDR3 extends over 16 amino acids. V lost 0 bases and J 5 bases, leaving 16 bases between the germline ends. The CDR3 spells CASSEALGVGKETQYF. The CDR3 bases are TGTGCCAGCAGTGAAGCGCTTGGGGTAGGGAAGGAGACCCAGTACTTC. The variable domain in full, with the rest retrieved from reference TRBV2 and TRBJ2-5, is EPEVTQTPSHQVTQMGQEVILRCVPISNHLYFYWYRQILGQKVEFLVSFYNNEISEKSEIFDDQFSVERPDGSNFTLKIRSTKLEDSAMYFCASSEALGVGKETQYFGPGTRLLVL.

This chain joins TRBV7-3 and TRBJ2-1; D possibly matches TRBD1 or TRBD2 (6 bases each). The ends were cut back, 4 bases at V and 10 bases at J, with 23 bases in the middle. Germline V gene sequence: CDR1 SGHTA, CDR2 FQGTGA. This CDR3 region has 16 residues. This chain's CDR3 is CASSSVTGAGEGEQFF. For the CDR3, the DNA is TGTGCCAGCAGCTCCGTGACGGGGGCGGGTGAGGGAGAGCAGTTCTTC.

This clonotype was detected many times. The chain carries TRBV28 and TRBJ1-5, with a tentative D call TRBD1 (6 bases). V was clipped by 6 bases and J by 2 bases, with 11 bases between them. The germline V gene has CDR1 MDHEN and CDR2 SYDVKM. CDR3 length equals 14 residues. In DNA form, the CDR3 reads TGTGCCAGCAGAACCCCAGGGGGCAATCAGCCCCAGCATTTT. Protein sequence: CASRTPGGNQPQHF.

This clonotype has only a few counts. The CDR3 here is CASSVEPRSGYTF. In DNA form, the CDR3 reads TGTGCCAGCAGCGTAGAGCCCCGAAGCGGCTACACCTTC. The genes are TRBV9 and TRBJ1-2; D remains ambiguous. Germline V gene data show CDR1 as SGDLS and CDR2 as YYNGEE. This CDR3 comprises 13 residues. With 0 bases removed from V and 8 bases from J, the gap between germline ends came to 11 bases.

This clonotype occurred a few times. The rearrangement links TRBV4-2 to TRBJ2-7, with 9 positions matching TRBD1. With V trimmed by 1 base and J by 4 bases, 8 bases remained unmatched. Germline values: CDR1 LGHNA, CDR2 YNFKEQ. The CDR3 totals 16 residues. As DNA, the CDR3 is TGTGCCAGCAGCCAAGCCGCGGGACAGGGACAGTACGAGCAGTACTTC. Translation: CASSQAAGQGQYEQYF.

This sequence joins TRBV5-1 and TRBJ1-2, with no clear D. Germline loops: CDR1 SGHRS, CDR2 YFSETQ. Between the trimmed V and J ends, which lost 3 bases and 3 bases, there was a span of 9 bases. There are 13 residues in the CDR3. DNA for the CDR3: TGCGCCAGCAGCTCAATAGGGCACTATGGCTACACCTTC. It is translated as CASSSIGHYGYTF.

The genes are TRBV5-4 and TRBJ2-3; possibly TRBD1 for D (6 bases). This CDR3 is built from 17 residues. V lost 5 bases and J lost 0, with 19 bases in between. Germline CDR1 is SGHNT and CDR2 is YYREEE (reference sequence). The CDR3 region is CASSDKVWDTSTDTQYF. The CDR3 region has the DNA TGTGCCAGCAGTGATAAAGTCTGGGACACCAGCACAGATACGCAGTATTTT.

The V and J genes are TRBV10-3 and TRBJ1-1; D is unclear. The CDR3 is 13 residues long. V lost 4 bases and J 5 bases, leaving 11 bases between the germline ends. The germline gives CDR1 ENHRY, CDR2 SYGVKD. CDR3: CAISGELWTEAFF. The CDR3 coding sequence is TGTGCCATCAGTGGCGAATTGTGGACTGAAGCTTTCTTT.

The CDR3 spells CASSSGHYSGNTIYF. Written as DNA, the CDR3 is TGCGCCAGCAGCTCGGGACACTACTCTGGAAACACCATATATTTT. The rearrangement joins TRBV5-1 to TRBJ1-3; possible D gene TRBD1, 6 bases. CDR3 size: 15 residues. The V and J ends lost 3 bases and 0 bases respectively, with 10 bases between them. Germline CDR1 SGHRS, CDR2 YFSETQ.

This clonotype came up many times. V gene TRBV18 combines with J gene TRBJ2-5; 8 bases align to TRBD1. The CDR3 consists of 14 residues. The trim removed 6 bases at V and 4 bases at J, leaving 7 bases unmatched. The germline V gene has CDR1 KGHSH and CDR2 LQKENI. The CDR3 DNA follows: TGTGCCAGCTCCCGAGGACAGGGAGGAGAGACCCAGTACTTC. Protein product: CASSRGQGGETQYF.

This clonotype showed up just a few times. The chain joins TRBV4-3 to TRBJ1-6; no definite D call. With 0 bases removed from V and 8 bases from J, the gap between germline ends came to 17 bases. CDR3 length: 17 amino acids. Germline V lookup: CDR1 LGHNA, CDR2 YSLEER. The CDR3 DNA reads as TGCGCCAGCAGCCAAGATTTGAGGACTCCCGTGTATTCACCCCTCCACTTT. It yields the protein CASSQDLRTPVYSPLHF.

The chain employs TRBV12-3 or TRBV12-4 and TRBJ1-5; D gene ambiguous. The V and J ends lost 10 bases and 3 bases respectively, with 16 bases between them. The CDR3 runs 14 residues. CDR3 sequence reads: CATSTAQPNQPQHF. CDR3 in DNA: TGTGCCACCTCGACCGCCCAGCCCAATCAGCCCCAGCATTTT.

The V and J genes are TRBV27 and TRBJ2-3, with D maybe TRBD1 (5 bases). The germline V gene encodes CDR1 MNHEY and CDR2 SMNVEV (reference sequence). The V and J ends lost 4 bases and 1 base respectively, with 15 bases between them. CDR3 length: 16 amino acids. The CDR3 region has the DNA TGTGCCAGCAGTTCGTCGCTCTTAGGGGGCACAGATACGCAGTATTTT. Protein sequence: CASSSSLLGGTDTQYF.

This clonotype was observed at least ten times. V usage is TRBV20-1 and J usage is TRBJ2-3; 7 bases match TRBD1. V gave up 8 bases and J gave up 5 bases; unmatched junction bases: 10. Germline V gene data show CDR1 as DFQATT and CDR2 as SNEGSKA (reference sequence). CDR3 length equals 13 residues. The CDR3: CSLISYRGDTQYF. CDR3 DNA sequence: TGCAGTTTAATCTCCTACAGGGGAGATACGCAGTATTTT.

V usage is TRBV7-2 and J usage is TRBJ1-2; D not resolved. The V and J ends lost 0 bases and 3 bases respectively, with 11 bases between them. The CDR3 totals 15 residues. Germline loops: CDR1 SGHTA, CDR2 FQGNSA. As DNA, the CDR3 is TGTGCCAGCAGCTTAGCTGCAGAACTAGACTATGGCTACACCTTC. Translated: CASSLAAELDYGYTF.

This clonotype was counted a few times. This chain links TRBV19 with TRBJ2-5, with 7 bases identical to TRBD1. CDR3 size: 15 residues. Germline assignment: CDR1 LNHDA and CDR2 SQIVND (reference sequence). With 6 bases clipped from V and 1 base from J, the junction kept 8 bases outside the gene matches. The CDR3 loop is CASSSPPGGQETQYF. The CDR3 coding sequence is TGTGCCAGTAGCTCCCCCCCAGGGGGCCAAGAGACCCAGTACTTC.

This clonotype was detected a few times. V and J are TRBV4-3 and TRBJ1-1, with TRBD1 as a possible D gene (5 bases). V was shortened by 0 bases and J by 6 bases, with 14 bases between the two germline ends. The germline V gene has CDR1 LGHNA and CDR2 YSLEER. The CDR3 covers 15 residues. CDR3 loop: CASSQERWQGPEAFF. The CDR3, as DNA: TGCGCCAGCAGCCAAGAGAGATGGCAGGGCCCTGAAGCTTTCTTT.